These 15 T cell receptor beta chains share one sample of origin, sequenced in a study of neurological immune-mediated disorders. In TCRdb, the 5' RACE reads were re-called with MiXCR into one record per CDR3 protein. The top ten hold roughly 1.9% of the sample, which has over 45,000 distinct CDR3 sequences, just under 4% seen once. Sequenced sample: CD4+ T cells from blood. The receptors shown here come from a middle-aged woman with multiple sclerosis.

This clonotype came up many times. V and J are TRBV20-1 and TRBJ2-3, with D perhaps TRBD2 (6 bases). V was clipped by 4 bases and J by 2 bases, with 19 bases between them. Looked up from germline, CDR1 is DFQATT and CDR2 is SNEGSKA (reference sequence). CDR3 length equals 16 residues. The CDR3 region is CSAIPFSGPTTDTQYF. The CDR3 DNA is TGCAGTGCTATTCCTTTTAGCGGACCGACCACAGATACGCAGTATTTT.

This clonotype was seen many times. The J gene is TRBJ2-1, the V gene TRBV7-9, with a tentative D call TRBD2 (6 bases). Germline V lookup: CDR1 SEHNR, CDR2 FQNEAQ (reference sequence). The CDR3 covers 15 residues. V lost 5 bases, J lost 8 bases, and 19 bases lay in between. The CDR3 nucleotides are TGTGCCAGCAGCAAAAAAAGGAGCGGAGGGGATGAGCAGTTCTTC. It yields the protein CASSKKRSGGDEQFF.

There are many counts of this clonotype. V gene TRBV5-1 combines with J gene TRBJ1-6; the D gene is possibly TRBD1 (5 bases). This CDR3 spans 16 amino acids. Germline V lookup: CDR1 SGHRS, CDR2 YFSETQ. Trimming removed 0 bases at V and 7 bases at J, with 14 bases between. The CDR3 region is CASSLGRQGRNSPLHF. CDR3 nucleotides: TGCGCCAGCAGCTTGGGCCGGCAGGGACGGAATTCACCCCTCCACTTT.

This clonotype was detected many times. The chain joins TRBV10-3 to TRBJ2-4; 7 bases are a match to TRBD1. V lost 0 bases to trimming and J lost 2 bases; unmatched junction nucleotides: 10. The CDR3 spans 18 residues. The V gene's germline CDR1 is ENHRY and CDR2 SYGVKD. CDR3 bases: TGTGCCATCAGTGAGTCGGAAGTTTTGACAGGGTCCAAAAACATTCAGTACTTC. Protein product: CAISESEVLTGSKNIQYF.

This clonotype was counted at least ten times. The CDR3 loop is CASSGIQGRGTEAFF. CDR3 nucleotides: TGCGCCAGCAGCGGAATACAGGGGAGAGGCACTGAAGCTTTCTTT. The V call is TRBV5-1, the J call TRBJ1-1; 7 bases map to TRBD1. CDR1 and CDR2 (germline): SGHRS, YFSETQ. V was pared by 4 bases and J by 4 bases, with 10 bases of the junction left unmatched. This CDR3 contains 15 residues.

This clonotype was detected many times. The rearrangement links TRBV2 to TRBJ2-7; the D gene is possibly TRBD2 (6 bases). Trimming cost V 6 bases and J 7 bases, with 19 bases left between them. The CDR3 has 14 amino acids. Germline V gives CDR1 SNHLY, CDR2 FYNNEI. This CDR3 is CASREDSPRGEQYF. CDR3 nucleotide sequence: TGTGCCAGCAGGGAGGACTCGCCGCGGGGAGAGCAGTACTTC.

V gene TRBV6-5 combines with J gene TRBJ2-2; D perhaps matches TRBD2 (6 bases). Trimming took 6 bases from V and 0 from J, leaving 14 bases between them. This CDR3 comprises 16 residues. Germline V lookup: CDR1 MNHEY, CDR2 SVGAGI. CDR3 residues: CASSKRRDPNTGELFF. CDR3 sequence (DNA): TGTGCCAGCAGCAAACGGAGGGACCCGAACACCGGGGAGCTGTTTTTT.

This clonotype has at least ten counts. This rearrangement joins TRBV20-1 to TRBJ2-3, with unresolved D. The CDR3 is 13 amino acids. Trimming stripped 3 bases from V and 2 bases from J, with 9 bases between. Germline CDR1 DFQATT, CDR2 SNEGSKA (reference sequence). The chain's CDR3 is CSASWDTTDTQYF. CDR3 DNA: TGCAGTGCTAGTTGGGATACCACAGATACGCAGTATTTT.

In its sample, this clonotype was seen many times. The chain combines TRBV2 with TRBJ1-6; 10 bases match TRBD1. Looked up from germline, CDR1 is SNHLY and CDR2 is FYNNEI. This CDR3 has 13 amino acids. V shed 9 bases, J shed 6 bases, and the junction held 2 bases outside the gene matches. The CDR3 DNA is TGTGCCAGGGGACAGGGGAGTAATTCACCCCTCCACTTT. Encoded protein: CARGQGSNSPLHF.

CDR3 bases: TGTGCCAGCAGCTTTGGGGAGTACTATGGCTACACCTTC. Protein sequence: CASSFGEYYGYTF. The rearrangement links TRBV5-6 to TRBJ1-2; no firm D call. The CDR3 sequence is 13 residues long. V was cut by 2 bases and J by 3 bases, with 8 bases left in between. From germline, CDR1 is SGHDT and CDR2 YYEEEE.

This clonotype was counted ten times or more. The genes are TRBV20-1 and TRBJ1-3; perhaps TRBD1 as D (5 bases). Germline V lookup: CDR1 DFQATT, CDR2 SNEGSKA (reference sequence). The CDR3 covers 15 residues. Trimming removed 0 bases from V and 5 bases from J, with 14 bases in between. CDR3 protein: CSARDRKGVRNTIYF. The CDR3 region has the DNA TGCAGTGCTAGAGATCGAAAAGGGGTGAGAAACACCATATATTTT.

This clonotype was observed many times. This rearrangement joins TRBV7-8 to TRBJ1-3; D may be TRBD1 (5 bases). The CDR3 has 16 amino acids. V lost 4 bases and J lost 0, with 13 bases in between. Germline-derived CDR1 and CDR2 are SGHVS and FQNEAQ. The CDR3 sequence: CASSWDVGLSGNTIYF. The CDR3 bases are TGTGCCAGCAGCTGGGATGTGGGACTCTCTGGAAACACCATATATTTT. Full variable domain (outside the CDR3, taken from reference TRBV7-8 and TRBJ1-3): GAGVSQSPRYKVAKRGQDVALRCDPISGHVSLFWYQQALGQGPEFLTYFQNEAQLDKSGLPSDRFFAERPEGSVSTLKIQRTQQEDSAVYLCASSWDVGLSGNTIYFGEGSWLTVV.

This clonotype appeared many times. The chain employs TRBV27 and TRBJ1-2; tentatively, D is TRBD1 (6 bases). V lost 4 bases to trimming and J lost 1 base, with 16 bases between them. In germline, CDR1 is MNHEY, CDR2 SMNVEV (reference sequence). The CDR3 covers 16 residues. The CDR3 region has the DNA TGTGCCAGCAGTTCCCTAGGGGGTCCCCTTAACTATGGCTACACCTTC. Translating gives CASSSLGGPLNYGYTF.

This clonotype was counted many times. J is TRBJ1-2 and V is TRBV5-1, with 10 bases identical to TRBD1. After removal of 1 base from V and 3 bases from J, the junction contained 6 bases not matched to a gene. Germline V gene data show CDR1 as SGHRS and CDR2 as YFSETQ. This CDR3 is 16 amino acids long. The CDR3 is CASSLRTGGSDYGYTF. CDR3 sequence (DNA): TGCGCCAGCAGCTTGCGGACAGGGGGATCAGACTATGGCTACACCTTC.

Many counts were recorded for this clonotype. J is TRBJ1-1 and V is TRBV6-6; 11 positions match TRBD1. The V and J ends lost 6 bases and 3 bases, in that order; junction bases with no gene match: 6. The CDR3 runs to 15 residues. Germline V gene sequence: CDR1 MNHNY, CDR2 SVGAGI (reference sequence). This CDR3 reads CASSPGQGADTEAFF. The CDR3 DNA reads TGTGCCAGCAGCCCCGGACAGGGGGCAGACACTGAAGCTTTCTTT.